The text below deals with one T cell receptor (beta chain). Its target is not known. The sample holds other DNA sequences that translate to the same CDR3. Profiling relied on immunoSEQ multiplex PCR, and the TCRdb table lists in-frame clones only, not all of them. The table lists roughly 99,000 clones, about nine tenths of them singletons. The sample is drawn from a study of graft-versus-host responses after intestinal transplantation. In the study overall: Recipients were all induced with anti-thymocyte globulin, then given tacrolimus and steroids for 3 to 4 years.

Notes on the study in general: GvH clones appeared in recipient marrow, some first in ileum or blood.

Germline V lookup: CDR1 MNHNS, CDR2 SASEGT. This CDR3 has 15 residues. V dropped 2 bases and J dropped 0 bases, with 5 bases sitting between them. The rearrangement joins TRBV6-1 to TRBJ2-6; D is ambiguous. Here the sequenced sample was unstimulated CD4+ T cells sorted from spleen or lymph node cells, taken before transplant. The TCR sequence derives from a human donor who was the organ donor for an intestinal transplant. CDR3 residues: CASSEHSSGANVLTF. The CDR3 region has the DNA TGTGCCAGCAGTGAACACAGCTCTGGGGCCAACGTCCTGACTTTC.